These 28 T cell receptor beta chains share one sample of origin, sequenced in a study of CXCR3-negative and CXCR3-positive naive CD8 T cells. Findings of the study overall: Relative to CXCR3-negative naive cells, CXCR3-positive naive cells had more hydrophobic TRB CDR3s.

No cognate antigen is known for these TCRs. 5' RACE that incorporated UMI labels was used to prepare the TRB cDNA libraries. Reprocessing the 5' RACE reads, TCRdb reports a single entry for every CDR3 protein and omits DNA. The sample features roughly 99,000 distinct CDR3 sequences, with 1.1% in its top ten. Sequenced: naive CXCR3+ CD8+ T cells from blood. Subset specified: CD45RO-CCR7+CD27+CD95- naive CD8+ T cells expressing CXCR3 (TNR3+). The receptors shown here come from a human donor in good health. Some clones in this sample may be carry-over from other donors' samples.

The chain combines TRBV7-9 with TRBJ2-7; the D call of TRBD1 rests on TCRdb alone, since no DNA is present to check it. The CDR3 runs 18 residues. Germline V gene data show CDR1 as SEHNR and CDR2 as FQNEAQ (reference sequence). The chain's CDR3 is CASSLARGFRGQSYEQYF.

The chain recombines TRBV7-2 with TRBJ2-3. Germline assignment: CDR1 SGHTA and CDR2 FQGNSA. CDR3 length equals 13 residues. The CDR3 spells CASTFTDTDTQYF.

This chain links TRBV7-2 with TRBJ2-3. Germline assignment: CDR1 SGHTA and CDR2 FQGNSA. This CDR3 is 12 amino acids long. The CDR3 spells CASLRWGDTQYF.

CDR3: CASSPKPGREETQYF. The rearrangement uses TRBV28 and TRBJ2-5; TCRdb calls TRBD1, which cannot be checked without DNA. Germline V gene data show CDR1 as MDHEN and CDR2 as SYDVKM. The CDR3 runs 15 residues. Looking up the rest from reference TRBV28 and TRBJ2-5 gives the full variable domain: DVKVTQSSRYLVKRTGEKVFLECVQDMDHENMFWYRQDPGLGLRLIYFSYDVKMKEKGDIPEGYSVSREKKERFSLILESASTNQTSMYLCASSPKPGREETQYFGPGTRLLVL.

The chain joins TRBV25-1 to TRBJ2-7; absent DNA, TCRdb's TRBD1 call cannot be checked. The CDR3 runs 17 residues. Germline CDR1 and CDR2: MGHDK and SYGVNS. The chain's CDR3 is CASSELRERGATGEQYF.

The rearrangement uses TRBV12-3 or TRBV12-4 and TRBJ2-1. The CDR3 spans 12 residues. CDR3 protein: CASSLGSSEQFF.

V usage is TRBV7-2 and J usage is TRBJ2-1; TCRdb reports TRBD1, a call that lacks DNA to check it against. Germline V gene lookup returns CDR1 SGHTA and CDR2 FQGNSA. The length of the CDR3 is 14 residues. The CDR3 here is CASSREDTNNEQFF.

This chain joins TRBV20-1 and TRBJ2-3; the D call of TRBD1 rests on TCRdb alone, since no DNA is present to check it. This CDR3 is 17 amino acids long. The germline V gene has CDR1 DFQATT and CDR2 SNEGSKA (reference sequence). CDR3 in amino acids: CSARVLAGGHNPDTQYF.

The rearrangement uses TRBV29-1 and TRBJ2-7; the TRBD1 assignment by TCRdb is unverifiable without DNA. In germline, CDR1 is SQVTM, CDR2 ANQGSEA. The CDR3 contains 12 residues. CDR3 region: CSVEGTGYEQYF.

The chain joins TRBV12-3 or TRBV12-4 to TRBJ2-1; TCRdb gives TRBD1 as the D gene, but with no DNA this cannot be confirmed. This CDR3 region has 17 residues. This CDR3 reads CASSVDRGSPSYNEQFF.

The chain's CDR3 is CASSVQGDDYGYTF. This chain joins TRBV7-9 and TRBJ1-2; with no DNA, the TCRdb D assignment of TRBD1 cannot be verified. CDR3 length equals 14 residues. Per the germline V gene, CDR1 is SEHNR and CDR2 is FQNEAQ (reference sequence).

This chain joins TRBV7-8 and TRBJ2-2; TCRdb lists TRBD1, though no DNA is available to test this call. Per germline, CDR1 SGHVS and CDR2 FQNEAQ. CDR3 length equals 15 residues. This CDR3 reads CASRFPDRVTGELFF.

The chain couples TRBV7-2 to TRBJ2-5; TCRdb's assignment of TRBD2 cannot be checked, as there is no DNA. The germline CDR1 and CDR2 sequences are SGHTA and FQGNSA. The CDR3 is 17 amino acids. This CDR3 reads CASSLGVGGGAFETQYF. Filled out from reference TRBV7-2 and TRBJ2-5, the complete variable domain reads GAGVSQSPSNKVTEKGKDVELRCDPISGHTALYWYRQSLGQGLEFLIYFQGNSAPDKSGLPSDRFSAERTGGSVSTLTIQRTQQEDSAVYLCASSLGVGGGAFETQYFGPGTRLLVL.

This sequence joins TRBV28 and TRBJ2-3. The CDR3 has 20 residues. Germline loops: CDR1 MDHEN, CDR2 SYDVKM. The CDR3: CASSQAGPYASESSTDTQYF.

This sequence joins TRBV9 and TRBJ1-6; no DNA is available, so the TRBD1 call from TCRdb remains unchecked. From germline, CDR1 is SGDLS and CDR2 YYNGEE. This CDR3 is built from 15 residues. The CDR3: CASSWDGSYNSPLHF.

This chain connects TRBV11-1 to TRBJ2-1. This CDR3 spans 14 amino acids. In germline, CDR1 is SGHAT, CDR2 FQDESV (reference sequence). CDR3 sequence reads: CTSSSRSSYNEQFF.

This chain uses TRBV28 with TRBJ2-7; TCRdb's D call, TRBD1, is unchecked because there is no DNA. This CDR3 has 13 residues. Germline CDR1 and CDR2: MDHEN and SYDVKM. The CDR3 loop reads CASRAGLTYEQYF.

The chain recombines TRBV18 with TRBJ2-4. CDR1 is KGHSH and CDR2 is LQKENI in the germline V gene. CDR3 length equals 16 residues. The CDR3 here is CASSPQTGVAKNIQYF.

The chain has TRBV28 and TRBJ2-7. Germline V gene lookup returns CDR1 MDHEN and CDR2 SYDVKM. This CDR3 region has 12 residues. The CDR3: CASSFLGYEQYF.

V gene TRBV4-3 combines with J gene TRBJ2-1; TCRdb outputs TRBD1, but without DNA this stays unchecked. The CDR3 has 20 residues. Looked up from germline, CDR1 is LGHNA and CDR2 is YSLEER. The CDR3 here is CASTVGSGTGVVPSYNEQFF.

The chain joins TRBV11-2 to TRBJ2-5; without DNA, the TCRdb call of TRBD1 cannot be checked. In germline, CDR1 is SGHAT, CDR2 FQNNGV. This CDR3 comprises 13 residues. CDR3 sequence: CASSPRGWETQYF.

The rearrangement links TRBV5-1 to TRBJ1-1; TCRdb gives TRBD1 as the D gene, but with no DNA this cannot be confirmed. CDR3 length equals 14 residues. The germline V gene encodes CDR1 SGHRS and CDR2 YFSETQ. Here the CDR3 reads CASSSGQGNTEAFF.

The chain employs TRBV5-4 and TRBJ2-7; TCRdb proposes TRBD1, but this gene call is untestable without DNA. The CDR3 spans 14 residues. Looked up from germline, CDR1 is SGHNT and CDR2 is YYREEE (reference sequence). This chain's CDR3 is CASSPRDTTYEQYF.

J is TRBJ2-7 and V is TRBV7-9; without DNA, the TCRdb call of TRBD1 cannot be checked. This CDR3 spans 13 amino acids. Germline CDR1 SEHNR, CDR2 FQNEAQ (reference sequence). The CDR3 sequence: CASSPPGGNEQYF. Combining the CDR3 with reference TRBV7-9 and TRBJ2-7 gives the whole variable domain DTGVSQNPRHKITKRGQNVTFRCDPISEHNRLYWYRQTLGQGPEFLTYFQNEAQLEKSRLLSDRFSAERPKGSFSTLEIQRTEQGDSAMYLCASSPPGGNEQYFGPGTRLTVT.

The V gene is TRBV13, the J gene TRBJ2-5; TCRdb indicates TRBD2, and absent DNA this call remains unverified. The CDR3 spans 13 residues. Germline values: CDR1 PRHDT, CDR2 FYEKMQ (reference sequence). The CDR3 sequence: CASSSRDGETQYF.

The CDR3 loop is CSVESRGTDTEAFF. This chain uses TRBV29-1 with TRBJ1-1; TCRdb names TRBD1, which stays unverified in the absence of DNA. Germline lookup yields CDR1 SQVTM and CDR2 ANQGSEA. The CDR3 sequence is 14 residues long.

This sequence joins TRBV7-2 and TRBJ2-5; TCRdb calls TRBD2, which cannot be checked without DNA. Germline CDR1 and CDR2: SGHTA and FQGNSA. This CDR3 spans 16 amino acids. CDR3 region: CASSLLAGAPGETQYF.

V usage is TRBV15 and J usage is TRBJ2-2. This CDR3 region has 14 residues. Germline CDR1 LNHNV, CDR2 YYDKDF (reference sequence). CDR3 amino acids: CATSRGSGTGELFF. The whole variable domain, remainder taken from reference TRBV15 and TRBJ2-2, is DAMVIQNPRYQVTQFGKPVTLSCSQTLNHNVMYWYQQKSSQAPKLLFHYYDKDFNNEADTPDNFQSRRPNTSFCFLDIRSPGLGDTAMYLCATSRGSGTGELFFGEGSRLTVL.